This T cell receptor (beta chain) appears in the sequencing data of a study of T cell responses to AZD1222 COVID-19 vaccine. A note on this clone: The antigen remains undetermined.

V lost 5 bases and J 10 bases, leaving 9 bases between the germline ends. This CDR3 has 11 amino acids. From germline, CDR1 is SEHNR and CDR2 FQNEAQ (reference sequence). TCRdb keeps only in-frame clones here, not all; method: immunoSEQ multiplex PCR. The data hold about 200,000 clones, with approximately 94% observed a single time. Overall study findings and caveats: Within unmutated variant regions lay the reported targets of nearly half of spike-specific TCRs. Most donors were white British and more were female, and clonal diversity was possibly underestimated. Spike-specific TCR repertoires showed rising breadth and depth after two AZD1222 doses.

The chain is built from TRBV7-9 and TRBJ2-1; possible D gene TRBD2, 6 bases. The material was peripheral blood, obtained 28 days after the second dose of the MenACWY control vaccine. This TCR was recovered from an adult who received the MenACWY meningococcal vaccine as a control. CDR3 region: CASSTGGEQFF. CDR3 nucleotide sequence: TGTGCCAGCAGCACCGGGGGAGAGCAGTTCTTC.